This T cell receptor (beta chain) came from a study of post-analysis software for immune sequencing data. Study-wide results and limits: Co-batched samples clustered tightly together by F measure. In patients, TRBV5-6, TRBV5-1 and TRBV20-1 belonged to several TRBV segments found more frequently than in controls. There was significantly lower normalized Chao1 diversity in multiple sclerosis patients than in controls.

Germline CDR1 SGHKS, CDR2 YYEKEE (reference sequence). The germline V and J ends were trimmed by 2 bases and 10 bases, with 12 bases remaining between them. This CDR3 is built from 12 residues. As to this clonotype: Its specificity is unknown.

The TCR beta cDNA libraries contained unique molecular identifiers. TCRdb re-called the PCR reads through MiXCR, storing one row per CDR3 protein. The sample consists of roughly 800,000 distinct CDR3 sequences, roughly 29% of them appearing once. Sample: blood. The receptor comes from a girl aged 10-17 years with multiple sclerosis. The rearrangement joins TRBV5-5 to TRBJ1-2, with a tentative D call TRBD1 (6 bases). The CDR3 is CASSFRSGVYTF. CDR3 nucleotide sequence: TGTGCCAGCAGCTTTCGTTCAGGGGTCTACACCTTC.